The 8 T cell receptor beta chains in this list originate from one sample, sequenced in a study of cytomegalovirus exposure and HLA in healthy donors. PCR amplification relied on 60 Vbeta primers (plus 13 Jbeta primers). Profiling relied on immunoSEQ multiplex PCR, and the TCRdb table lists in-frame clones only, not all of them. The sample includes some 120,000 clones, 74% seen only once; the top ten take 4% to 4.5%. Material: PBMCs. The receptors were sampled from a woman in her forties or fifties in good health and CMV-seropositive.

This clone was seen once. The chain combines TRBV27 with TRBJ1-4, with D perhaps matching TRBD1 (5 bases). The CDR3 has 14 residues. Per germline, CDR1 MNHEY and CDR2 SMNVEV (reference sequence). The V and J ends lost 0 bases and 7 bases respectively, with 9 bases between them. The CDR3 nucleotides are TGTGCCAGCAGTTTATCAGGGGTTGGTGAAAAACTGTTTTTT. Translation: CASSLSGVGEKLFF. Full variable domain (rest looked up from reference TRBV27 and TRBJ1-4): EAQVTQNPRYLITVTGKKLTVTCSQNMNHEYMSWYRQDPGLGLRQIYYSMNVEVTDKGDVPEGYKVSRKEKRNFPLILESPSPNQTSLYFCASSLSGVGEKLFFGSGTQLSVL.

This clone has a handful of counts. The gene calls are TRBV7-9 and TRBJ2-5; TRBD2 might be the D (6 bases). V was shortened by 6 bases and J by 5 bases, with 16 bases between the two germline ends. Germline V lookup: CDR1 SEHNR, CDR2 FQNEAQ (reference sequence). This CDR3 contains 14 residues. The CDR3 region is CASSPPGVPETQYF. The CDR3 region has the DNA TGTGCCAGCAGTCCCCCGGGGGTCCCGGAGACCCAGTACTTC.

CDR3 sequence reads: CASSHTGGMNTEAFF. The DNA of the CDR3 is TGTGCCAGCAGCCATACAGGAGGGATGAACACTGAAGCTTTCTTT. V and J are TRBV7-9 and TRBJ1-1, with D maybe TRBD1 (5 bases). Germline V CDR1 and CDR2: SEHNR, FQNEAQ (reference sequence). V was shortened by 5 bases and J by 0 bases, with 13 bases between the two germline ends. CDR3 length equals 15 residues.

The genes are TRBV5-1 and TRBJ1-1; D is uncertain. CDR1 and CDR2 (germline): SGHRS, YFSETQ. V was trimmed by 1 base and J by 8 bases, leaving 6 bases between them. The CDR3 covers 11 residues. The CDR3 protein is CASSLPGEAFF. The DNA for the CDR3 is TGCGCCAGCAGCTTGCCGGGGGAAGCTTTCTTT.

In its sample, this clone was seen once. V gene TRBV6-5 combines with J gene TRBJ2-7; 8 nucleotides align to TRBD1. Germline loops: CDR1 MNHEY, CDR2 SVGAGI. V was pared by 4 bases and J by 3 bases, with 8 bases of the junction left unmatched. This CDR3 contains 15 residues. CDR3 DNA sequence: TGTGCCAGCAGTTTAGACGGACAGGGCCACTACGAGCAGTACTTC. Translating it yields CASSLDGQGHYEQYF.

This clone was detected only a few times. The chain uses TRBV7-8 and TRBJ2-7; 9 bases align to TRBD1. CDR3 length equals 15 residues. The trim removed 5 bases at V and 3 bases at J, leaving 8 bases unmatched. Germline CDR1 is SGHVS and CDR2 is FQNEAQ. The CDR3 bases are TGTGCCAGCAGCCTTAACTTGGACAGGGGCTACGAGCAGTACTTC. Translation gives CASSLNLDRGYEQYF.

This rearrangement joins TRBV21-1 to TRBJ2-7; the DNA was not used to check the table's D call, TRBD2. TRBV21-1 is classified as a pseudogene. This CDR3 region has 17 residues. The chain's CDR3 is CASSTIAGGEPLYEQYF. CDR3 in DNA: TGTGCCAGCAGCACTATAGCGGGGGGGGAACCCCTCTACGAGCAGTACTTC.

This clone has only a few counts. The J gene is TRBJ2-2, the V gene TRBV11-2; TRBD2 agrees at 14 bases. CDR1 and CDR2 from the germline V gene are SGHAT and FQNNGV. V was clipped by 5 bases and J by 3 bases; unmatched bases: 8. The CDR3 spans 18 residues. The CDR3 here is CASSLPTSGGADTGELFF. CDR3 coding DNA: TGTGCCAGCAGCCTCCCGACTAGCGGGGGGGCCGACACCGGGGAGCTGTTTTTT.